This passage covers 3 T cell receptor beta chains from one sample sequenced in a study of PD-1 blockade in classical Hodgkin lymphoma. In every patient, relapse followed autologous stem cell transplantation, while exposure to brentuximab vedotin differed. The protocol was immunoSEQ multiplex PCR, while the TCRdb copy is restricted to in-frame clones and leaves out a portion. The top ten clones hold around 14% of a sample with roughly 20,000 clones, roughly 90% of them seen once. The sequenced sample was peripheral blood mononuclear cells (PBMCs), obtained before the second cycle of nivolumab. The receptors come from a human donor with classical Hodgkin lymphoma.

The chain links TRBV29-1 to TRBJ2-1; 7 bases agree with TRBD1. This CDR3 is 14 amino acids long. CDR1 is SQVTM and CDR2 is ANQGSEA in the germline V gene. Losses at the gene ends were 6 bases for V and 9 bases for J; bases not matched to a gene: 14. The CDR3 spells CSVVPSQGIVEQFF. The CDR3 DNA sequence: TGCAGCGTGGTCCCCTCACAGGGGATCGTTGAGCAGTTCTTC.

The rearrangement links TRBV5-1 to TRBJ2-1, with 9 bases lining up with TRBD1. Per the germline V gene, CDR1 is SGHRS and CDR2 is YFSETQ. V lost 4 bases, J lost 8 bases, and 7 bases stayed unmatched. The CDR3 runs 14 residues. This CDR3 reads CASSPPGTGHEQFF. CDR3 bases: TGCGCCAGCAGCCCCCCCGGGACAGGGCATGAGCAGTTCTTC.

The rearrangement uses TRBV7-9 and TRBJ1-2; D unresolved. V dropped 5 bases and J dropped 6 bases, with 10 bases sitting between them. The germline CDR1 and CDR2 sequences are SEHNR and FQNEAQ (reference sequence). There are 12 residues in the CDR3. CDR3 coding DNA: TGTGCCAGCAGCCACCAGTCAGATGGCTACACCTTC. It specifies CASSHQSDGYTF.